This T cell receptor beta chain derives from a study of T cell responses to AZD1222 COVID-19 vaccine. Study-level information: Timing groups of about 4 and about 12 weeks for second doses were pooled. Study-level points and caveats: Nearly half of spike-specific TCRs reportedly go after variant regions that carry no mutations. Spike-specific TCRs gained breadth and depth after people received two AZD1222 doses. Most donors were white British and more were female, and clonal diversity was possibly underestimated.

Generated by immunoSEQ multiplex PCR, the TCRdb table keeps only in-frame clones and is missing some. In the table there are about 140,000 clones, approximately 92% of which are singletons. V lost 4 bases and J 7 bases, leaving 8 bases between the germline ends. This CDR3 region has 11 residues. On this clone itself: Its antigen is unidentified.

The chain employs TRBV12-3 or TRBV12-4 and TRBJ2-7; D call uncertain. The sequencing here drew on peripheral blood, taken on day 0 of AZD1222 vaccination. This receptor was obtained from an adult in good health. CDR3 region: CASSSAEEQYF. CDR3 in DNA: TGTGCCAGCAGTTCCGCGGAAGAGCAGTACTTC.